This entry is about one TCR beta chain. The CDR3 runs 13 residues. Trimming cost V 2 bases and J 4 bases, with 8 bases left between them. Germline V gene sequence: CDR1 MRHNA, CDR2 SNTAGT. The data are from a study of blood T cell repertoires in COVID-19. Study-level background: The United States, Italy and Spain provided the acute and convalescent COVID-19 samples.

Authors' data handling: Scientists estimated how many nucleated cells there were by amplifying reference gene primers. Assay: immunoSEQ multiplex PCR; the TCRdb copy retains only in-frame clones and omits some. That table is the source of V, J and clone size, and D and trimming were worked out from the DNA. The table lists some 290,000 clones, approximately 89% of them singletons, with 11% in the top ten. The chain has TRBV6-4 and TRBJ1-2; D unresolved. This TCR was recovered from a woman aged 25 to 45 with COVID-19, enrolled during active disease. Sequenced input: peripheral blood. The CDR3 protein is CASSDDGLYGYTF. CDR3 nucleotide sequence: TGTGCCAGCAGTGACGACGGACTCTATGGCTACACCTTC.